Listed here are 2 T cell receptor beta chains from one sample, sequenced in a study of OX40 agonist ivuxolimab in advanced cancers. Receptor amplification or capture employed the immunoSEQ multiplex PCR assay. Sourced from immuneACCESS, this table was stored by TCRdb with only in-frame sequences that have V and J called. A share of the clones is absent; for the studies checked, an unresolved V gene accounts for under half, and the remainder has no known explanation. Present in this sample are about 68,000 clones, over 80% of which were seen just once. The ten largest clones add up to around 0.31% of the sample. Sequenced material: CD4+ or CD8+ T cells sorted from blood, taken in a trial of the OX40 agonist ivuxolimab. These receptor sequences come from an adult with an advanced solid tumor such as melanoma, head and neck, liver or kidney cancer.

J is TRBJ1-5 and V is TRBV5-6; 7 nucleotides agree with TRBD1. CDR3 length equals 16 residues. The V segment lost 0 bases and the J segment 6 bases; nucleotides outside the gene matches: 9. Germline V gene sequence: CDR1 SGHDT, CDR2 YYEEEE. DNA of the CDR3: TGTGCCAGCAGCTTGGCCGGGCAGGGGGGCAGTCAGCCCCAGCATTTT. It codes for CASSLAGQGGSQPQHF.

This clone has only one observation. CDR3 in DNA: TGTGCCAGCTCACCGCTTCCACAGGGGCTAGGATCACCCCTCCACTTT. It encodes CASSPLPQGLGSPLHF. The chain links TRBV18 to TRBJ1-6; 7 positions match TRBD1. This CDR3 contains 16 residues. J gave up 10 bases and V 3 bases, and 12 bases lay outside the gene matches. Germline V CDR1 and CDR2: KGHSH, LQKENI.